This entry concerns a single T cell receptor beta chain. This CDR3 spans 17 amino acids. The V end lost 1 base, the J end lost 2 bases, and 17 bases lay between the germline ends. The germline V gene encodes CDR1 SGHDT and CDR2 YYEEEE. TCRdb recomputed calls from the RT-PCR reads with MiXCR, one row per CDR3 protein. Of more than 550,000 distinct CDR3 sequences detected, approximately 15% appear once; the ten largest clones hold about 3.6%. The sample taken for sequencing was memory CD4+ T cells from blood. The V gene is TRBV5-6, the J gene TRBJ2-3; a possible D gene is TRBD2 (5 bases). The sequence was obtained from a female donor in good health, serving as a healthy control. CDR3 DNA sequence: TGTGCCAGCAGCTTGCTAGGTGAGGGCGGCGCCACAGATACGCAGTATTTT. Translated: CASSLLGEGGATDTQYF.